The TCR beta chain described here comes from a study of shared clonotypes between healthy human individuals. The V end lost 5 bases, the J end lost 0 bases, and 9 bases lay between the germline ends. Germline V gene data show CDR1 as SGHTA and CDR2 as FQGNSA. The length of the CDR3 is 14 residues. The authors split each subset's genomic DNA evenly across several immunoSEQ plates. Here immunoSEQ multiplex PCR was the method, and the copy in TCRdb shows in-frame clones only, minus some. The table shows some 2 million clones, with roughly 96% occurring only once. The sequenced sample consisted of naive CD4+ T cells sorted from blood. Subset in this sample: CD45RA+ positively selected. This clonotype was sampled from a man between 18 and 29 years old in good health. The V call is TRBV7-2, the J call TRBJ2-3; D ambiguous. Written as DNA, the CDR3 is TGTGCCAGCAGCGATTTCTCTAGCACAGATACGCAGTATTTT. Its translation: CASSDFSSTDTQYF.